This T cell receptor beta chain appears in the sequencing data of a study of neoadjuvant anti-PD-1 for oral cavity cancer. Documented time point: after neoadjuvant nivolumab, at surgical resection. The V and J ends lost 5 bases and 5 bases respectively, with 12 bases between them. The CDR3 extends over 12 amino acids. In germline, CDR1 is SQVTM, CDR2 ANQGSEA. Sequencing was performed with immunoSEQ multiplex PCR; in TCRdb, only in-frame clones are kept and a portion is missing. The sample lists tens of thousands of clones; more than 75% were seen once. The receptor was derived from a person aged 35-79 years with oral cavity squamous cell carcinoma. The chain links TRBV29-1 to TRBJ2-5; D is undetermined. The material was PBMCs, obtained after nivolumab (anti-PD-1) treatment. The CDR3 reads CSVRRLEETQYF. CDR3 bases: TGCAGCGTTCGACGGTTGGAGGAGACCCAGTACTTC. Filled out from reference TRBV29-1 and TRBJ2-5, the complete variable domain reads SAVISQKPSRDICQRGTSLTIQCQVDSQVTMMFWYRQQPGQSLTLIATANQGSEATYESGFVIDKFPISRPNLTFSTLTVSNMSPEDSSIYLCSVRRLEETQYFGPGTRLLVL.